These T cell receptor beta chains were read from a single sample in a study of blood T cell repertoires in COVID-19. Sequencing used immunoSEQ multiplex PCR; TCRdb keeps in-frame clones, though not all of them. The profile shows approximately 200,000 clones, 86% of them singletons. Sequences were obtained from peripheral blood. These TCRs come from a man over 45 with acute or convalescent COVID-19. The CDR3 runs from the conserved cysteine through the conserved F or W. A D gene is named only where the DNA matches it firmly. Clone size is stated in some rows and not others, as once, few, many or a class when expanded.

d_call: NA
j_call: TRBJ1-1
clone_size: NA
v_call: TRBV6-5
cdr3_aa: CASSYIGRNTEAFF
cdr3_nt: TGTGCCAGCAGTTACATTGGCCGGAACACTGAAGCTTTCTTT

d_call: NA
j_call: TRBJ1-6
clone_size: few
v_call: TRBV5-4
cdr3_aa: CATRAGARNSPLHF
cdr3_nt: TGTGCCACCCGCGCGGGGGCGCGGAATTCACCCCTCCACTTT

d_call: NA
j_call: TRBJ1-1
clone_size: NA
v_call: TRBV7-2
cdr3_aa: CASSSQGLAITEAFF
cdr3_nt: TGTGCCAGCAGCTCCCAAGGACTCGCAATAACTGAAGCTTTCTTT

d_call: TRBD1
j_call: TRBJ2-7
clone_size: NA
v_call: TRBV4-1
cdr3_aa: CASSPDRGFTYEQYF
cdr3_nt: TGCGCCAGCAGCCCGGACAGGGGGTTCACCTACGAGCAGTACTTC

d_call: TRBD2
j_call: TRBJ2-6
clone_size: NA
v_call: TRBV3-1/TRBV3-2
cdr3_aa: CASSPLAGGGAGANVLTF
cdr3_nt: TGTGCCAGCAGCCCCTTAGCGGGGGGCGGGGCTGGGGCCAACGTCCTGACTTTC

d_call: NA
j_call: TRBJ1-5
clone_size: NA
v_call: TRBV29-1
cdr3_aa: CSVGDPNQPQHF
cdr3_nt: TGCAGCGTGGGAGACCCCAATCAGCCCCAGCATTTT

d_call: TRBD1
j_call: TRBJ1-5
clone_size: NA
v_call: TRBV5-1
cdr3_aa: CASSNGTGNQPQHF
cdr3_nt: TGCGCCAGCAGCAACGGGACAGGTAATCAGCCCCAGCATTTT

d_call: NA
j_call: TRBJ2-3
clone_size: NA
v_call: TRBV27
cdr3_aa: CASSLGGITDTQYF
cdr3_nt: TGTGCCAGCAGTTTAGGGGGCATCACAGATACGCAGTATTTT

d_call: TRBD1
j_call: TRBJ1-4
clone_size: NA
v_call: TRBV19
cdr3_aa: CASRNRGRDEKLFF
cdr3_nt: TGTGCCAGTAGAAACAGGGGTAGAGATGAAAAACTGTTTTTT

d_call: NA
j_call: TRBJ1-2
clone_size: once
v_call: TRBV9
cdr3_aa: CASSVDMGRFSGYTF
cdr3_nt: TGTGCCAGCAGCGTAGACATGGGGCGTTTTAGCGGCTACACCTTC

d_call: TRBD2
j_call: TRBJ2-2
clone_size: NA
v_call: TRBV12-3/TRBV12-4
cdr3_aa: CASSLRTSRLFF
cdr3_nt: TGTGCCAGCAGTTTAAGGACTAGTCGGCTGTTTTTT

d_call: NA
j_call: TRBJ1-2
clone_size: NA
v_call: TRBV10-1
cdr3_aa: CASSESPGNYGYTF
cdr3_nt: TGCGCCAGCAGTGAATCCCCAGGGAACTATGGCTACACCTTC

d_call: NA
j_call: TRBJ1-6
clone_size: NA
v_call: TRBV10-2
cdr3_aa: CASRTGYNSPLHF
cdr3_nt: TGCGCCAGCAGAACAGGCTATAATTCACCCCTCCACTTT

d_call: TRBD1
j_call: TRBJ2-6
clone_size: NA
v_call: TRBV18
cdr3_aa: CASSPLAGQGLSGANVLTF
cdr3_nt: TGTGCCAGCTCACCACTGGCGGGACAGGGTCTCTCTGGGGCCAACGTCCTGACTTTC

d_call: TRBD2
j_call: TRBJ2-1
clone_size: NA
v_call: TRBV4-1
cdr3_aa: CASSQPTSGGTWEQFF
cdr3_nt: TGCGCCAGCAGCCAACCCACTAGCGGGGGTACTTGGGAGCAGTTCTTC

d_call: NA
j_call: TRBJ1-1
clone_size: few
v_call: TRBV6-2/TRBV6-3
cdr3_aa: CASSYQEGTEAFF
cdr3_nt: TGTGCCAGCAGTTACCAGGAGGGCACTGAAGCTTTCTTT

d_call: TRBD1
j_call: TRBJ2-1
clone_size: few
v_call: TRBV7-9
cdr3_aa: CASSFTGTEVYNEQFF
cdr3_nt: TGTGCCAGCAGCTTCACCGGGACAGAGGTTTACAATGAGCAGTTCTTC

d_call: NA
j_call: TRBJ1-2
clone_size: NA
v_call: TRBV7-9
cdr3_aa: CASSLTGIHGYTF
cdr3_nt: TGTGCCAGCAGCTTAACGGGGATTCACGGCTACACCTTC

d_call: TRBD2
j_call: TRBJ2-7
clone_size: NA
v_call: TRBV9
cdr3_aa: CASSEVPGGEQYF
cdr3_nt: TGTGCCAGCAGCGAGGTCCCGGGGGGCGAGCAGTACTTC

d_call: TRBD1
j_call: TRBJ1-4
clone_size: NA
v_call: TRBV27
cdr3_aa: CASSFKQGTGEKLFF
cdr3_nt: TGTGCCAGCAGTTTTAAGCAAGGGACAGGCGAAAAACTGTTTTTT

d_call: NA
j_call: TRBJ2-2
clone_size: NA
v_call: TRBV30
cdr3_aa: CAWSPGANTGELFF
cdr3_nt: TGTGCCTGGAGCCCAGGGGCAAACACCGGGGAGCTGTTTTTT

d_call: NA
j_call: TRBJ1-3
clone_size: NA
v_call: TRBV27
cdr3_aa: CASSSLRIRNTIYF
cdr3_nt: TGTGCCAGCAGTTCCCTCAGGATCAGGAACACCATATATTTT

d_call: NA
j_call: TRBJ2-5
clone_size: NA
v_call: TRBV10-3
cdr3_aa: CAISAAGAETQYF
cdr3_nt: TGTGCCATCAGTGCTGCAGGGGCAGAGACCCAGTACTTC

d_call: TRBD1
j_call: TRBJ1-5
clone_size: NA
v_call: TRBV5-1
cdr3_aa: CASSPGQGGQPQHF
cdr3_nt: TGCGCCAGCAGCCCGGGACAGGGTGGGCAGCCCCAGCATTTT

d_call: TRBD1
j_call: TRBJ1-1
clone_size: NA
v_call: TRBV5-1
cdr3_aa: CASRKLQGADTEAFF
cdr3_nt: TGCGCCAGTAGAAAGTTACAGGGGGCCGACACTGAAGCTTTCTTT

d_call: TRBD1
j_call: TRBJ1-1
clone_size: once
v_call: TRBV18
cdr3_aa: CASSTGRTGGTEAFF
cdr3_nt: TGTGCCAGCTCAACGGGTAGGACAGGAGGCACTGAAGCTTTCTTT

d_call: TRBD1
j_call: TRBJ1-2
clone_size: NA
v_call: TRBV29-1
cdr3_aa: CSVPKQGAGGYTF
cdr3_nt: TGCAGCGTCCCCAAGCAGGGGGCGGGTGGCTACACCTTC

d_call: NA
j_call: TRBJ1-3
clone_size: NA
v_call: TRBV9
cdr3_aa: CASSGGAGQNSGNTIYF
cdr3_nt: TGTGCCAGCAGCGGAGGAGCTGGACAGAACTCTGGAAACACCATATATTTT

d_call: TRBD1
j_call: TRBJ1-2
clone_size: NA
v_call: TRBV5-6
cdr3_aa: CASRQGARGYTF
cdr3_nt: TGTGCCAGCAGGCAGGGGGCTCGTGGCTACACCTTC

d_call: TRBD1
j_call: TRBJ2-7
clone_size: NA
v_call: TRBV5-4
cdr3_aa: CASSPNTGVAYEQYF
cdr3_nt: TGTGCCAGCAGCCCCAATACAGGGGTTGCCTACGAGCAGTACTTC

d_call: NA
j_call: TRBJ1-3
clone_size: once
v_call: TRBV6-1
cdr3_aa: CASCLQGTFGNTIYF
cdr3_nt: TGTGCCAGCTGTTTGCAGGGTACATTTGGAAACACCATATATTTT

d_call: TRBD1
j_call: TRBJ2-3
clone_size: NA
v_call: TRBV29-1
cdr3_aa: CSVDRGPPTDTQYF
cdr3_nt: TGCAGCGTGGACAGGGGCCCCCCCACAGATACGCAGTATTTT

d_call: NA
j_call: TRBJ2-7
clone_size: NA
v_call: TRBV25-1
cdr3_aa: CASRQGYEQYF
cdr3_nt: TGTGCCAGCAGACAGGGCTACGAGCAGTACTTC

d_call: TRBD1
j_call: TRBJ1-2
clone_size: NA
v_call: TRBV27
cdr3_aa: CASSGDRGRGGYTF
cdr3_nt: TGTGCCAGCAGTGGAGACAGGGGGCGCGGTGGCTACACCTTC

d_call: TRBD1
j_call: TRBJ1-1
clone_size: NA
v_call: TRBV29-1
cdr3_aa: CSVGQPNTEAFF
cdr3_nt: TGCAGCGTGGGACAGCCGAACACTGAAGCTTTCTTT

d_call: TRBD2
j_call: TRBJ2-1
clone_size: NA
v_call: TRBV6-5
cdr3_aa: CASSPGLAGRDEQFF
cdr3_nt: TGTGCCAGCAGCCCGGGACTAGCGGGGAGGGATGAGCAGTTCTTC

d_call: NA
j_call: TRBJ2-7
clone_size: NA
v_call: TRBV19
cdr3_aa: CASSIGRTGQQYF
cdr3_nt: TGTGCCAGTAGTATAGGACGAACAGGACAGCAGTACTTC

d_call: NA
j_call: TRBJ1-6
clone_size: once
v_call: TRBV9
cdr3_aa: CASSVRRVNSPLHF
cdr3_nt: TGTGCCAGCAGCGTTCGAAGAGTTAATTCACCCCTCCACTTT

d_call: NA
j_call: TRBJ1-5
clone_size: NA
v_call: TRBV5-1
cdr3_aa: CASSTGENQPQHF
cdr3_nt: TGCGCCAGCAGCACGGGGGAGAATCAGCCCCAGCATTTT

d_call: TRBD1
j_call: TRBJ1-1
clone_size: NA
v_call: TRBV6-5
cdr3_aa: CASSWDAGGRTEAFF
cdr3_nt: TGTGCCAGCAGTTGGGACGCAGGGGGTAGAACTGAAGCTTTCTTT

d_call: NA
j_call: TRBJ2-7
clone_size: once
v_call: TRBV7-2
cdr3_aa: CASGGPRYEQYF
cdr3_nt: TGTGCCAGCGGAGGGCCCCGCTACGAGCAGTACTTC

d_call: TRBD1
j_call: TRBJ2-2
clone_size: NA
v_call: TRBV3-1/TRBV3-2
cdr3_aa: CASSQRYRGLGELFF
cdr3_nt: TGTGCCAGCAGCCAACGGTACAGGGGTTTGGGGGAGCTGTTTTTT